This TCR beta chain was profiled in a study of shared T cell receptors in the human thymus. TCRdb's copy holds only in-frame clones and misses some; the assay was immunoSEQ multiplex PCR. The sample has almost 550,000 clones; about 84% are singletons. CDR1 is MNHEY and CDR2 is SVGAGI in the germline V gene. The CDR3 extends over 15 amino acids. Trimming took 2 bases from V and 5 from J; bases not matched to a gene: 7. These data were also reused for a study on human thymus T cells.

Sequencing was carried out using thymocytes. The receptor comes from a boy under two years old with a congenital heart defect. This chain uses TRBV6-5 with TRBJ2-5; the match to TRBD1 covers 8 bases. The CDR3 protein is CASSYRQGNRETQYF. The CDR3 DNA reads TGTGCCAGCAGTTACAGACAGGGGAACAGGGAGACCCAGTACTTC.